The 14 T cell receptor beta chains below come from one sample, sequenced in a study of CD4 T cells in relation to SARS-CoV-2 and coronaviruses. Antigens of these TCRs are unknown. Profiling relied on immunoSEQ multiplex PCR, and the TCRdb table lists in-frame clones only, not all of them. The sample has about 21,000 clones, about three fifths seen once. Unexposed donor CD4+ T cells date from 2011-2018, before the COVID-19 pandemic. Isolation of CD4+ T cells took place after roughly nine days in culture. Material: CD4+ T cells from PBMCs, cultured in vitro. The source is a human donor in good health.

V usage is TRBV2 and J usage is TRBJ1-2; no clear D gene. The CDR3 loop spans 11 amino acids. Germline-derived CDR1 and CDR2 are SNHLY and FYNNEI. V lost 2 bases to trimming and J lost 7 bases, with 5 bases between them. The CDR3 sequence: CASSENGGYTF. The CDR3 region has the DNA TGTGCCAGCAGTGAAAACGGTGGCTACACCTTC.

This clone was observed a handful of times. The germline gene is not matched at one end of the junction; a read error may be the cause. This rearrangement joins TRBV7-7 to TRBJ2-1; the D gene is possibly TRBD2 (6 bases). Germline lookup yields CDR1 SSHAT and CDR2 FNYEAQ (reference sequence). This CDR3 has 14 residues. CDR3 nucleotides: TGTGCTAGCAGCTTGACGGGAGTGGGGAATGAGCAGTTCTTC. This sequence encodes CASSLTGVGNEQFF.

J is TRBJ2-3 and V is TRBV19; perhaps D is TRBD1 or TRBD2 (5 bases each). Germline-derived CDR1 and CDR2 are LNHDA and SQIVND (reference sequence). The V gene lost 5 bases and the J gene lost 11 bases, with 17 bases spanning the gap. The CDR3 length is 13 residues. CDR3 DNA: TGTGCCAGTAGTTTGCGGGCAGGGTTTGAGCAGTATTTT. It codes for CASSLRAGFEQYF. The full variable domain, rest sourced from reference TRBV19 and TRBJ2-3, is DGGITQSPKYLFRKEGQNVTLSCEQNLNHDAMYWYRQDPGQGLRLIYYSQIVNDFQKGDIAEGYSVSREKKESFPLTVTSAQKNPTAFYLCASSLRAGFEQYFGPGTRLTVL.

The V gene is TRBV19, the J gene TRBJ2-5, with 9 bases matching TRBD1. The CDR3 has 16 residues. Per the germline V gene, CDR1 is LNHDA and CDR2 is SQIVND (reference sequence). The trim removed 3 bases at V and 5 bases at J, leaving 10 bases unmatched. In nucleotides, the CDR3 is TGTGCCAGTAGTATTAGCACCGGGACAGGGTTCGAGACCCAGTACTTC. The encoded protein is CASSISTGTGFETQYF.

V and J are TRBV7-2 and TRBJ1-2; 8 positions agree with TRBD1. V shed 1 base, J shed 5 bases, and the junction held 3 bases outside the gene matches. The CDR3 extends over 14 amino acids. In germline, CDR1 is SGHTA, CDR2 FQGNSA. The CDR3 loop is CASSLVTGDYGYTF. In DNA form, the CDR3 reads TGTGCCAGCAGCTTAGTGACAGGGGATTATGGCTACACCTTC. The full variable domain, rest sourced from reference TRBV7-2 and TRBJ1-2, is GAGVSQSPSNKVTEKGKDVELRCDPISGHTALYWYRQSLGQGLEFLIYFQGNSAPDKSGLPSDRFSAERTGGSVSTLTIQRTQQEDSAVYLCASSLVTGDYGYTFGSGTRLTVV.

The chain recombines TRBV18 with TRBJ1-5, with TRBD1 matching over 7 bases. There are 15 residues in the CDR3. CDR1 is KGHSH, CDR2 LQKENI, per germline. The trim removed 4 bases at V and 4 bases at J, leaving 7 bases unmatched. The CDR3: CASSLQGSGNQPQHF. The CDR3 nucleotides read TGTGCCAGCTCACTACAGGGGAGCGGGAATCAGCCCCAGCATTTT. Using reference TRBV18 and TRBJ1-5 for the parts outside the CDR3, the full variable domain is NAGVMQNPRHLVRRRGQEARLRCSPMKGHSHVYWYRQLPEEGLKFMVYLQKENIIDESGMPKERFSAEFPKEGPSILRIQQVVRGDSAAYFCASSLQGSGNQPQHFGDGTRLSIL.

The chain combines TRBV7-2 with TRBJ2-7; 7 bases align to TRBD2. Germline V gene sequence: CDR1 SGHTA, CDR2 FQGNSA. The CDR3 contains 15 residues. Germline trimming cut 5 bases from V and 7 bases from J; bases unmatched to any gene: 14. CDR3 sequence: CASSPWGRGAGEQYF. CDR3 bases: TGTGCCAGCAGCCCATGGGGGAGGGGCGCCGGGGAGCAGTACTTC.

The rearrangement uses TRBV7-2 and TRBJ2-1; perhaps D is TRBD1 or TRBD2 (5 bases each). Per the germline V gene, CDR1 is SGHTA and CDR2 is FQGNSA. The CDR3 is made up of 15 amino acids. Deletions cut 3 bases from V and 4 bases from J, with 13 bases between. The CDR3 DNA reads TGTGCCAGCAGCTTGGTCGGGACCGCATACAATGAGCAGTTCTTC. It encodes CASSLVGTAYNEQFF. Full variable domain (missing parts from reference TRBV7-2 and TRBJ2-1): GAGVSQSPSNKVTEKGKDVELRCDPISGHTALYWYRQSLGQGLEFLIYFQGNSAPDKSGLPSDRFSAERTGGSVSTLTIQRTQQEDSAVYLCASSLVGTAYNEQFFGPGTRLTVL.

The CDR3 region has the DNA TGTGCCAGCAGCTTGCGTGTGGGGCTCGGGGAGACCCAGTACTTC. Translated: CASSLRVGLGETQYF. The V call is TRBV5-6, the J call TRBJ2-5; the D gene is possibly TRBD1 (5 bases). Germline CDR1 SGHDT, CDR2 YYEEEE. CDR3 length equals 15 residues. V was pared by 1 base and J by 5 bases, with 15 bases between.

This clone appeared a few times. V and J are TRBV7-2 and TRBJ2-7, with D perhaps matching TRBD2 (5 bases). The germline V gene encodes CDR1 SGHTA and CDR2 FQGNSA. This CDR3 contains 14 residues. V was trimmed by 6 bases and J by 4 bases, leaving 16 bases between them. In DNA, the CDR3 is TGTGCCAGCAGGAGGAGCGGTACAGCTTACGAGCAGTACTTC. It yields the protein CASRRSGTAYEQYF.

V usage is TRBV3-1 (or the pseudogene TRBV3-2) and J usage is TRBJ1-4, with unresolved D. CDR3 size: 16 residues. CDR1 is LGHDT, CDR2 YNNKEL, per germline (reference sequence). Trimming cost V 0 bases and J 5 bases, with 13 bases left between them. The CDR3 loop reads CASSQDGPGQNEKLFF. CDR3 sequence (DNA): TGTGCCAGCAGCCAAGATGGACCCGGCCAGAATGAAAAACTGTTTTTT.

The chain has TRBV3-1 (or the pseudogene TRBV3-2) and TRBJ1-2; TRBD1 matches at 7 bases. The CDR3 is 15 residues long. Losses at the gene ends were 2 bases for V and 3 bases for J; bases not matched to a gene: 6. Per the germline V gene, CDR1 is LGHDT and CDR2 is YNNKEL (reference sequence). The CDR3 DNA sequence: TGTGCCAGCAGCCAACGGACAGGTGGGGACTATGGCTACACCTTC. It yields the protein CASSQRTGGDYGYTF.

The chain couples TRBV18 to TRBJ1-4, with TRBD1 as a possible D gene (5 bases). Between the trimmed V and J ends, which lost 2 bases and 7 bases, there was a span of 14 bases. The CDR3 runs to 15 residues. Germline lookup yields CDR1 KGHSH and CDR2 LQKENI. CDR3 sequence: CASSPGKGIGEKLFF. DNA for the CDR3: TGTGCCAGCTCACCAGGAAAGGGGATCGGTGAAAAACTGTTTTTT.

The rearrangement links TRBV3-1 (or the pseudogene TRBV3-2) to TRBJ2-7; 9 positions agree with TRBD2. The CDR3 consists of 18 residues. The germline V gene encodes CDR1 LGHDT and CDR2 YNNKEL (reference sequence). V was clipped by 5 bases and J by 1 base; unmatched bases: 15. The CDR3 reads CASSSRGLAGPVSYEQYF. In DNA, the CDR3 is TGTGCCAGCAGCTCGAGGGGGCTAGCGGGACCAGTTTCCTACGAGCAGTACTTC.